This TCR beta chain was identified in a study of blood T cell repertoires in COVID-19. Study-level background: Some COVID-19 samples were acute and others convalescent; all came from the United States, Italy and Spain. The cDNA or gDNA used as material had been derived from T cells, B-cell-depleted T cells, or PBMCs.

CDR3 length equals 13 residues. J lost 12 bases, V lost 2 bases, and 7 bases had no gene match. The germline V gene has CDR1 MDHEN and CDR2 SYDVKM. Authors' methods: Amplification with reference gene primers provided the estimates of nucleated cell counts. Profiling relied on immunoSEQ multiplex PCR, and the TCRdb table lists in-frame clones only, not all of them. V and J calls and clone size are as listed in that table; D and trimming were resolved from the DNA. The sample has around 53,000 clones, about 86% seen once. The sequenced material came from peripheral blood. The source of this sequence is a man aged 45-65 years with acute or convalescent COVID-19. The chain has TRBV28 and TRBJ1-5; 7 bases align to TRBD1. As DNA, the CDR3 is TGTGCCAGCAGTTTAGACCGAGGGACAGACCAGCATTTT. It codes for CASSLDRGTDQHF.